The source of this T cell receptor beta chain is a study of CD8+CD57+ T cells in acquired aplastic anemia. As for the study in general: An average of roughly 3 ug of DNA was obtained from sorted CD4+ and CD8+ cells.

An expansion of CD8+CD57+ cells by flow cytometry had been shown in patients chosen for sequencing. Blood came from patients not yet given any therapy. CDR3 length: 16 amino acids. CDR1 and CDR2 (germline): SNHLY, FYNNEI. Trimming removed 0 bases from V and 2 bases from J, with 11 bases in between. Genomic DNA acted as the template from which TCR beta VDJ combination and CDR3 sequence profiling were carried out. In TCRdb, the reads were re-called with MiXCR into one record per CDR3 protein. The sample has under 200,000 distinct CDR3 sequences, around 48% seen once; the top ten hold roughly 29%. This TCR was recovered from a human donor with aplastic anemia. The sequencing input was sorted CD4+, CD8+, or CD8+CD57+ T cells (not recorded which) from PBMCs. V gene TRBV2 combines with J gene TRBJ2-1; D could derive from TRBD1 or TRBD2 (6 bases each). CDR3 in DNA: TGTGCCAGCAGTGAAGCGGTGGGGGGCCCCTACAATGAGCAGTTCTTC. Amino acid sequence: CASSEAVGGPYNEQFF. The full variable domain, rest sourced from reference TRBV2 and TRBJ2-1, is EPEVTQTPSHQVTQMGQEVILRCVPISNHLYFYWYRQILGQKVEFLVSFYNNEISEKSEIFDDQFSVERPDGSNFTLKIRSTKLEDSAMYFCASSEAVGGPYNEQFFGPGTRLTVL.